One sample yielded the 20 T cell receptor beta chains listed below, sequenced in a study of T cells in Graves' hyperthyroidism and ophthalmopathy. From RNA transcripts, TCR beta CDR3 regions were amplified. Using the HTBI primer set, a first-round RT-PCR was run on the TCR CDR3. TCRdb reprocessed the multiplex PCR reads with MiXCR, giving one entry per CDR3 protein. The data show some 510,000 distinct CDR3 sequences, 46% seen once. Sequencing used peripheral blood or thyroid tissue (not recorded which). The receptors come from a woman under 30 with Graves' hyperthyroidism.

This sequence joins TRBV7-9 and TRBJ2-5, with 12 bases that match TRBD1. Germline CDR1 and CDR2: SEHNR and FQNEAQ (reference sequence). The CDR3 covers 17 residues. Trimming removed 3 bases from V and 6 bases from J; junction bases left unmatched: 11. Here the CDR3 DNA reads TGTGCCAGCAGCTTGGTAGGGACAGGGGGCGCATGGAAGACCCAGTACTTC. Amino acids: CASSLVGTGGAWKTQYF.

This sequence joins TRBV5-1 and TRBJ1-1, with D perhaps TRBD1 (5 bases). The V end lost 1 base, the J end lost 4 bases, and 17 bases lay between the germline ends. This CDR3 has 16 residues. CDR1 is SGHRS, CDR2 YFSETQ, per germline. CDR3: CASSLTRVELVTEAFF. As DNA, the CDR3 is TGCGCCAGCAGCTTGACCAGGGTGGAGTTAGTCACTGAAGCTTTCTTT.

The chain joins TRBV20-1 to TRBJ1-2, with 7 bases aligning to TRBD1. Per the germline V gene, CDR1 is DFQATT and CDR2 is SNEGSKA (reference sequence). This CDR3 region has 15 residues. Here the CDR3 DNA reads TGCAGGTGCGAATCGCCCAGGGGGGACGACTATGGCTACACCTTC. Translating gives CRCESPRGDDYGYTF.

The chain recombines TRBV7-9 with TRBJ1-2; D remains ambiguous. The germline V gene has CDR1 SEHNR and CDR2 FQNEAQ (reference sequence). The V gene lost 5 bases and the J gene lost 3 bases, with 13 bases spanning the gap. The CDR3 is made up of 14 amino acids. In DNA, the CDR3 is TGTGCCAGCAGCCAAGTTTCTGGTTACTATGGCTACACCTTC. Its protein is CASSQVSGYYGYTF. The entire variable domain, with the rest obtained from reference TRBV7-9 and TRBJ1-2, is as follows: DTGVSQNPRHKITKRGQNVTFRCDPISEHNRLYWYRQTLGQGPEFLTYFQNEAQLEKSRLLSDRFSAERPKGSFSTLEIQRTEQGDSAMYLCASSQVSGYYGYTFGSGTRLTVV.

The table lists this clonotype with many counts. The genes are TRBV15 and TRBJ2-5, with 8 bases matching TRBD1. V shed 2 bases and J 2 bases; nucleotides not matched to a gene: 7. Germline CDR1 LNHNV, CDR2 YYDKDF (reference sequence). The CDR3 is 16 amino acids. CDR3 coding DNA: TGTGCCACCAGCAGATTCGTCGGGGACAGGCAAGAGACCCAGTACTTC. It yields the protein CATSRFVGDRQETQYF.

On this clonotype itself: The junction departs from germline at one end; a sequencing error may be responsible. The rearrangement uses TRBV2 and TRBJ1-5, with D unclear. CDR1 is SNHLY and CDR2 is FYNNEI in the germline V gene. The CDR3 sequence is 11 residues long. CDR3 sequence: CASTEGKPQHF. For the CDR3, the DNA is TGTGCCAGCACTGAAGGGAAGCCCCAGCATTTT.

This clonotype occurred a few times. CDR3 coding DNA: TGTGCCAGCAGTCACGGGGCCGACAATCAGCCCCAGCATTTT. Translated: CASSHGADNQPQHF. The genes are TRBV7-9 and TRBJ1-5; D is perhaps TRBD1 (5 bases). This CDR3 region has 14 residues. Trimming cost V 6 bases and J 3 bases, with 12 bases left between them. Germline values: CDR1 SEHNR, CDR2 FQNEAQ (reference sequence). The full variable domain, with the rest looked up from reference TRBV7-9 and TRBJ1-5, is DTGVSQNPRHKITKRGQNVTFRCDPISEHNRLYWYRQTLGQGPEFLTYFQNEAQLEKSRLLSDRFSAERPKGSFSTLEIQRTEQGDSAMYLCASSHGADNQPQHFGDGTRLSIL.

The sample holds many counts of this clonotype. The CDR3 region is CSVGTGGNQPQHF. CDR3 in DNA: TGCAGCGTAGGGACAGGGGGCAATCAGCCCCAGCATTTT. This chain uses TRBV29-1 with TRBJ1-5; 10 bases align to TRBD1. Germline values: CDR1 SQVTM, CDR2 ANQGSEA. V was clipped by 6 bases and J by 2 bases; unmatched bases: 1. This CDR3 is 13 amino acids long. The full variable domain, rest sourced from reference TRBV29-1 and TRBJ1-5, is SAVISQKPSRDICQRGTSLTIQCQVDSQVTMMFWYRQQPGQSLTLIATANQGSEATYESGFVIDKFPISRPNLTFSTLTVSNMSPEDSSIYLCSVGTGGNQPQHFGDGTRLSIL.

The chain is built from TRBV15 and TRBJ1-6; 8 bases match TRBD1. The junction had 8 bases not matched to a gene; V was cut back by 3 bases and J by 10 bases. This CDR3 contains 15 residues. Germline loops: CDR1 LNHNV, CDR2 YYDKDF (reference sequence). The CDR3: CATSSQGQGASPLHF. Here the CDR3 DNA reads TGTGCCACCAGCAGCCAAGGACAGGGTGCGTCACCCCTCCACTTT.

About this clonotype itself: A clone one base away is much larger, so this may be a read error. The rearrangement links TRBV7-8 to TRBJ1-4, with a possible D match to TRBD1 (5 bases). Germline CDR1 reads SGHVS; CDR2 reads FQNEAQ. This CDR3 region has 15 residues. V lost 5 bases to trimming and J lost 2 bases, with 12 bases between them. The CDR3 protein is CASSPGGTTNEKLFF. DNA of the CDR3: TGTGCCAGCAGCCCCGGGGGAACGACTAATGAAAAACTGTTTTTT.

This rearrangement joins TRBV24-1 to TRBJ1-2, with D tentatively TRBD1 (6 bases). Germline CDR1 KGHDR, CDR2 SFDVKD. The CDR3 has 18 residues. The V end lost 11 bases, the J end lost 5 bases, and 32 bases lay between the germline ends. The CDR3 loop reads CASSPRLQGSLQRYGYTF. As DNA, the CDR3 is TGTGCCAGCTCACCTAGGCTACAGGGCTCCCTCCAGCGATATGGCTACACCTTC.

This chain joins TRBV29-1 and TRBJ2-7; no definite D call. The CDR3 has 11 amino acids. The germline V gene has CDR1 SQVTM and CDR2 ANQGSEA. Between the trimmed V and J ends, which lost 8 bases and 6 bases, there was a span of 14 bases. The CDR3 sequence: CSLVRGFEQYF. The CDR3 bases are TGCAGCTTGGTGCGAGGTTTCGAGCAGTACTTC.

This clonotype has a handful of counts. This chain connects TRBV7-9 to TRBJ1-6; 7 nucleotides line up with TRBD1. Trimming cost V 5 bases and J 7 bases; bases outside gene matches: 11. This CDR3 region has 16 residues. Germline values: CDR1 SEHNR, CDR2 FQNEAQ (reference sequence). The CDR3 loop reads CASSQGIGTANSPLHF. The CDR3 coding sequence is TGTGCCAGCAGCCAAGGGATCGGGACAGCAAATTCACCCCTCCACTTT.

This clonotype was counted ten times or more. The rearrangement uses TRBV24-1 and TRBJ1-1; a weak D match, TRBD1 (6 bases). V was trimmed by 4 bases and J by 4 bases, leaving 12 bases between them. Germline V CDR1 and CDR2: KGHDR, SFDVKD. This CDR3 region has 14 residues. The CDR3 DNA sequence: TGTGCCACCAGTGACCCTGGACAGTCCACTGAAGCTTTCTTT. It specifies CATSDPGQSTEAFF.

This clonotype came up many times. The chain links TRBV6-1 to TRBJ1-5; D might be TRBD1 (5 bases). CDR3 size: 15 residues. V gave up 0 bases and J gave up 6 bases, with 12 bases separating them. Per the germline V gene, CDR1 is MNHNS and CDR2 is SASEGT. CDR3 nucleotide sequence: TGTGCCAGCAGTGAAGCGCTACGGAGGGGTCAGCCCCAGCATTTT. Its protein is CASSEALRRGQPQHF.

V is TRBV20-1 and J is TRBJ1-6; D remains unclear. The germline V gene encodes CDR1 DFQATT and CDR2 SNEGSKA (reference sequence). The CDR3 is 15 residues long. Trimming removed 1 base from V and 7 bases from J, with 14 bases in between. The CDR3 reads CSARGQIEGNSPLHF. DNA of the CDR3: TGCAGTGCTAGAGGCCAGATTGAGGGAAATTCACCCCTCCACTTT.

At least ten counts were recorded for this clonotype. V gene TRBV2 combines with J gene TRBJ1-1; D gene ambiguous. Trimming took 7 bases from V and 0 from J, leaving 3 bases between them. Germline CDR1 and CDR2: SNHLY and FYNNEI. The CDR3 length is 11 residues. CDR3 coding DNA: TGTGCCAGCACGATGAACACTGAAGCTTTCTTT. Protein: CASTMNTEAFF.

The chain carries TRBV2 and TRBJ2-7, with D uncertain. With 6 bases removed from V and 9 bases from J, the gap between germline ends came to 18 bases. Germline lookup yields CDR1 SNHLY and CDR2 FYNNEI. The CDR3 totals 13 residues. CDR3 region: CASSRRAALGQYF. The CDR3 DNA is TGTGCCAGCAGCCGACGGGCAGCCCTGGGGCAGTACTTC.

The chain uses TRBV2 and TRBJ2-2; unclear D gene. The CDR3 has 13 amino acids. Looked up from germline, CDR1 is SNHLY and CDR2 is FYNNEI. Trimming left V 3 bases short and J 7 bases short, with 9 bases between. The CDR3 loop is CASSDWENGELFF. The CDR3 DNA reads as TGTGCCAGCAGTGACTGGGAAAACGGGGAGCTGTTTTTT. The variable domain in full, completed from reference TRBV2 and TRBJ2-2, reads EPEVTQTPSHQVTQMGQEVILRCVPISNHLYFYWYRQILGQKVEFLVSFYNNEISEKSEIFDDQFSVERPDGSNFTLKIRSTKLEDSAMYFCASSDWENGELFFGEGSRLTVL.

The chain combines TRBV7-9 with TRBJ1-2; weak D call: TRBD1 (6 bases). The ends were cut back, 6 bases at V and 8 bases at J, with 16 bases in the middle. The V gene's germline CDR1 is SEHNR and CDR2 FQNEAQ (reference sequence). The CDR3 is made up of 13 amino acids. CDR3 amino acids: CASRDSGEGGYTF. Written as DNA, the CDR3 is TGTGCCAGCAGAGATTCAGGGGAAGGGGGCTACACCTTC. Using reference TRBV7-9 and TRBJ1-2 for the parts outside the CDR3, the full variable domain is DTGVSQNPRHKITKRGQNVTFRCDPISEHNRLYWYRQTLGQGPEFLTYFQNEAQLEKSRLLSDRFSAERPKGSFSTLEIQRTEQGDSAMYLCASRDSGEGGYTFGSGTRLTVV.